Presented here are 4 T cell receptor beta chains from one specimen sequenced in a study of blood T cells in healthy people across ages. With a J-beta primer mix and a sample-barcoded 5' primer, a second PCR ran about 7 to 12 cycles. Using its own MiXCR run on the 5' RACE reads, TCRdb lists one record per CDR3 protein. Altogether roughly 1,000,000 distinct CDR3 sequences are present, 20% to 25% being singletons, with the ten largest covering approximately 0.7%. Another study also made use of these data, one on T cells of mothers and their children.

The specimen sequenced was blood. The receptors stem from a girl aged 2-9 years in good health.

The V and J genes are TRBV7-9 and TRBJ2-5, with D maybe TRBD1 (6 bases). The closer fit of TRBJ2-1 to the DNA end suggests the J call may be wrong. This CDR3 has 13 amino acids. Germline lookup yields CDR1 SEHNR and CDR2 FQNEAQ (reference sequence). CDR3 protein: CASRTGTPNEQFF. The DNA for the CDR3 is TGTGCCAGCAGAACCGGGACACCCAATGAGCAGTTCTTC.

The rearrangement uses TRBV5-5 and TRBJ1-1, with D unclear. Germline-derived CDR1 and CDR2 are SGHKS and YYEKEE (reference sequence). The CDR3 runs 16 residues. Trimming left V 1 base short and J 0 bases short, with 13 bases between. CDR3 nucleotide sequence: TGTGCCAGCAGCTTGTGGCCAGAGGTCATGAACACTGAAGCTTTCTTT. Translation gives CASSLWPEVMNTEAFF.

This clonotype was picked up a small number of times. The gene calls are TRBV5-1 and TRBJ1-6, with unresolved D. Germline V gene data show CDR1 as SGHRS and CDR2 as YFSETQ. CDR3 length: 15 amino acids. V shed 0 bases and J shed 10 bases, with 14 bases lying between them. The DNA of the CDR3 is TGCGCCAGCAGCTTGGAGTCGGGGAGAAGCTCACCCCTCCACTTT. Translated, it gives CASSLESGRSSPLHF.

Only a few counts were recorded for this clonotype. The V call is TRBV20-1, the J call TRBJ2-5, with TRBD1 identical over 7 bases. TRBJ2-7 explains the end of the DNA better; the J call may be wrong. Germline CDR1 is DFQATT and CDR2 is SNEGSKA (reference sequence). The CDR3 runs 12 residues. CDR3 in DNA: TGCAGTGCGACGGACAGGTCCGACGAGCAGTACTTC. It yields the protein CSATDRSDEQYF.